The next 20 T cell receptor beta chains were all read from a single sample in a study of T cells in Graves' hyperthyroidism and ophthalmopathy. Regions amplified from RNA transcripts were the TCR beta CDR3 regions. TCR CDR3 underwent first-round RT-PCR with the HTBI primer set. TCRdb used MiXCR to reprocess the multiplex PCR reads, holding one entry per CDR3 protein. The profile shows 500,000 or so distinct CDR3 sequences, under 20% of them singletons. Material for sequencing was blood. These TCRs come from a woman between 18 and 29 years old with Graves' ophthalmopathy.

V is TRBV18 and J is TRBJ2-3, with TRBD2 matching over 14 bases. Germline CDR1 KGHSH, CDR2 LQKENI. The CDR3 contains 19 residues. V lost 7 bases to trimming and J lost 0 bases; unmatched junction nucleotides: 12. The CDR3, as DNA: TGTGCCAGCTTACCCGGACTAGCGGGGGGACTATCTAGCACAGATACGCAGTATTTT. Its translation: CASLPGLAGGLSSTDTQYF.

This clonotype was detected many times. The CDR3 sequence is CASSFGRMALHF. CDR3 sequence (DNA): TGTGCCAGCAGTTTTGGGCGGATGGCCCTCCACTTT. The chain joins TRBV28 to TRBJ1-6; D gene unclear. Between the trimmed V and J ends, which lost 3 bases and 14 bases, there was a span of 11 bases. The V gene's germline CDR1 is MDHEN and CDR2 SYDVKM. The CDR3 runs 12 residues.

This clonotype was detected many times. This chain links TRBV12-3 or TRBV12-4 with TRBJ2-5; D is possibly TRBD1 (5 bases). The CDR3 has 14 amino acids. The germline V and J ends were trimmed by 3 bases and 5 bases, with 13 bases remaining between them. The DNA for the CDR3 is TGTGCCAGCAGTTTGTTTGGGGCGCGGGAGACCCAGTACTTC. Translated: CASSLFGARETQYF.

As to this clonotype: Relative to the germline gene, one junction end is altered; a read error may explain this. The CDR3 spells CASSSGTEYGYTF. The DNA for the CDR3 is TGTGCCAGCAGTTCCGGGACAGAATATGGCTACACCTTC. This chain connects TRBV5-1 to TRBJ1-2; 7 bases line up with TRBD1. The length of the CDR3 is 13 residues. Germline CDR1 SGHRS, CDR2 YFSETQ.

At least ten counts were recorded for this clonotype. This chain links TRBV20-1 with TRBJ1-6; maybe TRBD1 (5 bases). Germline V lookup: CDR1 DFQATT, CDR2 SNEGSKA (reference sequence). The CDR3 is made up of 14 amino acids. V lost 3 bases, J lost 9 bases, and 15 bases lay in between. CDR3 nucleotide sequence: TGCAGTGCTAGCGGTGAGGGGCGAGGTTCACCCCTCCACTTT. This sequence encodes CSASGEGRGSPLHF.

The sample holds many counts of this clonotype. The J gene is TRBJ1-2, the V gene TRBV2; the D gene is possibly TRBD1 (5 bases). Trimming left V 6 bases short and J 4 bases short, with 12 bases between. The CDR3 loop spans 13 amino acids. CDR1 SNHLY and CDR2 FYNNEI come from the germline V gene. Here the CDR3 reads CASRWTSSYGYTF. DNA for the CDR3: TGTGCCAGCAGATGGACAAGTAGCTATGGCTACACCTTC.

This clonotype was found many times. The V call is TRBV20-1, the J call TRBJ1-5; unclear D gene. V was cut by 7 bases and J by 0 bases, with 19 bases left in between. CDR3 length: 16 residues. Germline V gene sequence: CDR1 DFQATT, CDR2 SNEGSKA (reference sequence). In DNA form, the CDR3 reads TGCAGTGTTGGCGCTACAGAGCCCTATAGCAATCAGCCCCAGCATTTT. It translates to CSVGATEPYSNQPQHF.

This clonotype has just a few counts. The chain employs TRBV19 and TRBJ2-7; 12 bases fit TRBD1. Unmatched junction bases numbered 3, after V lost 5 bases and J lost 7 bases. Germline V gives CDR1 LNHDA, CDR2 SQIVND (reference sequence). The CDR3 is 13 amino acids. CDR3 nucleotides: TGTGCCAGTAGTCCGGGACAGGGGGCAGAGCAGTACTTC. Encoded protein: CASSPGQGAEQYF.

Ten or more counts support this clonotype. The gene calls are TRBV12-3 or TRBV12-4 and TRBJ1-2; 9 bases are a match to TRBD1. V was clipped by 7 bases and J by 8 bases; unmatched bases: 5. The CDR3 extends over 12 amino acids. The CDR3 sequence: CASTRTGDGYTF. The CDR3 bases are TGTGCCAGCACCAGGACAGGGGACGGCTACACCTTC.

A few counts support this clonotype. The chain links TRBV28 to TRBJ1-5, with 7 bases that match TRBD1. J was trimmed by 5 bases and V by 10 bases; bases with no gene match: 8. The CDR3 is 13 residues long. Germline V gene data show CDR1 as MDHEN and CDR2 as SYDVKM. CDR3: CANGWDRYQPQHF. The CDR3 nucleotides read TGTGCCAACGGTTGGGACAGATATCAGCCCCAGCATTTT.

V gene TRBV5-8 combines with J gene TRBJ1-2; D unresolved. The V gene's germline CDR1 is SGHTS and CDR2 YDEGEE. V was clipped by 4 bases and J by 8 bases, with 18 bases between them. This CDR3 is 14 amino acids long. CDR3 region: CASSPVRAPGGYTF. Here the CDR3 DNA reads TGTGCCAGCAGCCCCGTTCGGGCTCCTGGAGGCTACACCTTC.

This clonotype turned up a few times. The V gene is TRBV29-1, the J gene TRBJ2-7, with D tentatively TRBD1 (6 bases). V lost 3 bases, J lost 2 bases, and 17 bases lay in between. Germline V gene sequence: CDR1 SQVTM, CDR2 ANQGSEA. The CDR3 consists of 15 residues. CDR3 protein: CSVDMGLTGTYEQYF. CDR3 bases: TGCAGCGTTGACATGGGCCTGACAGGAACCTACGAGCAGTACTTC.

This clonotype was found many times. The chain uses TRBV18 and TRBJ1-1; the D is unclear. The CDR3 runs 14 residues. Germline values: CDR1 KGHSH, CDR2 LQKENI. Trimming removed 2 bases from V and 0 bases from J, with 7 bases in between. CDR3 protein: CASSPNQMNTEAFF. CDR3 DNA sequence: TGTGCCAGCTCACCAAACCAGATGAACACTGAAGCTTTCTTT. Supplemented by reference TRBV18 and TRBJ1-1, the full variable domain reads NAGVMQNPRHLVRRRGQEARLRCSPMKGHSHVYWYRQLPEEGLKFMVYLQKENIIDESGMPKERFSAEFPKEGPSILRIQQVVRGDSAAYFCASSPNQMNTEAFFGQGTRLTVV.

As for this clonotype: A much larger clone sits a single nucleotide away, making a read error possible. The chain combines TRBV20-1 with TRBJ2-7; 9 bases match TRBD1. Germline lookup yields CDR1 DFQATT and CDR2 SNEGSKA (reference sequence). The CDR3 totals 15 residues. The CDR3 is CSARGGTGPSHEQYF. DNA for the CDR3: TGCAGTGCTAGAGGGGGGACAGGGCCCTCCCACGAGCAGTACTTC.

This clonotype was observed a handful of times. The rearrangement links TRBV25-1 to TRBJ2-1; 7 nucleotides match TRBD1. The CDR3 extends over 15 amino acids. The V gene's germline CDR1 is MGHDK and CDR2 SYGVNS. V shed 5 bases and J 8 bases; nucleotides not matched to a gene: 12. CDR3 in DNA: TGTGCCAGCAGTTTTACAGGGGCCTTTCTCGATGAGCAGTTCTTC. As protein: CASSFTGAFLDEQFF.

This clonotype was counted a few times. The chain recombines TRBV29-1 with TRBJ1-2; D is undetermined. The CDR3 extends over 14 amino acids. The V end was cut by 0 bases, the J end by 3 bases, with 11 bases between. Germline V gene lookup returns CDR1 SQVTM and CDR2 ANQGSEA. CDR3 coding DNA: TGCAGCGTTGAAGATGGCTCGGCAGACTATGGCTACACCTTC. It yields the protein CSVEDGSADYGYTF.

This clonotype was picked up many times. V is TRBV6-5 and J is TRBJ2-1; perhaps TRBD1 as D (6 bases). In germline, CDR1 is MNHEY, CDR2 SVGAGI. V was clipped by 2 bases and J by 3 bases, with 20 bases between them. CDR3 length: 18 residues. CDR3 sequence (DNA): TGTGCCAGCAGTTACGGCTCGGGACACCCCGGAGGCTACAATGAGCAGTTCTTC. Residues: CASSYGSGHPGGYNEQFF.

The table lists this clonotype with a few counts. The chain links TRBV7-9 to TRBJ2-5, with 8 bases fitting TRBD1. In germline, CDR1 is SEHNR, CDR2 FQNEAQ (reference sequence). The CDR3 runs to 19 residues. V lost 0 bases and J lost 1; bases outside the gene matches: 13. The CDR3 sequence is CASSLAGQGSYASQETQYF. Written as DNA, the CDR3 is TGTGCCAGCAGCTTAGCCGGACAGGGATCCTACGCCTCCCAAGAGACCCAGTACTTC.

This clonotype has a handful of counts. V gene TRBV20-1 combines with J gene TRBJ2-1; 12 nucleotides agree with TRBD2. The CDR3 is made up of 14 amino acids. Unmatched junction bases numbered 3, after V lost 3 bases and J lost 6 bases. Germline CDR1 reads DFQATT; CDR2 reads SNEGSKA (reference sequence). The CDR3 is CSARGLAGLNEQFF. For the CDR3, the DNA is TGCAGTGCTAGGGGACTAGCGGGTCTCAATGAGCAGTTCTTC.

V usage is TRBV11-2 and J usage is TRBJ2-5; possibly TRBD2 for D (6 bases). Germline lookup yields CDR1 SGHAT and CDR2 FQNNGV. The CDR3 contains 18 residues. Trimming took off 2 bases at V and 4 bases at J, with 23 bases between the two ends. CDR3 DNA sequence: TGTGCCAGCAGCTTAATCCCCGCCTGGCGGGGTTTCAGAGAGACCCAGTACTTC. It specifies CASSLIPAWRGFRETQYF.